This T cell receptor beta chain was obtained from a study of T cells in Graves' hyperthyroidism and ophthalmopathy. Amplified TCR beta CDR3 regions came from RNA transcripts. TCR CDR3 underwent first-round RT-PCR with the HTBI primer set. TCRdb reprocessed the multiplex PCR reads via MiXCR and lists one record per CDR3 protein. In the table there are 350,000 to 400,000 distinct CDR3 sequences, roughly 13% of which are singletons. Trimming took 3 bases from V and 2 from J, leaving 8 bases between them. The germline gives CDR1 KGHDR, CDR2 SFDVKD. The CDR3 length is 14 residues. This chain uses TRBV24-1 with TRBJ2-3; D call uncertain. The sequenced sample was blood. The clonotype comes from a woman aged 55-69 years with Graves' hyperthyroidism. The CDR3 reads CATSDPGFTDTQYF. The CDR3, as DNA: TGTGCCACCAGTGATCCGGGTTTCACAGATACGCAGTATTTT.